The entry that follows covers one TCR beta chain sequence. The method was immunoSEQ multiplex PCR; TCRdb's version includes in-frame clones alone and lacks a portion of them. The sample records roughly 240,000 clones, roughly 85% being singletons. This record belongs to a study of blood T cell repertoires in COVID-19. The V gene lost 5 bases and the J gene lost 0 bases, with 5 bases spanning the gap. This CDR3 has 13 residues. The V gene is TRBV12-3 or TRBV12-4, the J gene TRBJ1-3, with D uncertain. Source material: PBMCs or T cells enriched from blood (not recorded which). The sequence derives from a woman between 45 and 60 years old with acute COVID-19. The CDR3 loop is CASSLPSGNTIYF. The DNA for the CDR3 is TGTGCCAGCAGTCTCCCCTCTGGAAACACCATATATTTT.